The 30 T cell receptor beta chains listed next were all sequenced from one sample in a study of blood T cells in healthy people across ages. The authors ran a second PCR of 7 to 11 cycles using a sample-barcoded 5' primer and a J-beta primer mix. MiXCR, applied by TCRdb to the 5' RACE reads, yields one record per CDR3 protein. The profile shows approximately 730,000 distinct CDR3 sequences, 40% to 65% of them singletons. The sample consisted of blood. All receptors derive from a man aged 80 or over in good health.

V usage is TRBV5-6 and J usage is TRBJ1-5; D call uncertain. Germline CDR1 and CDR2: SGHDT and YYEEEE. V lost 0 bases to trimming and J lost 6 bases, with 16 bases between them. This CDR3 comprises 16 residues. CDR3 residues: CASSLGRGASSQPQHF. The CDR3 region has the DNA TGTGCCAGCAGCTTGGGCCGGGGAGCCAGTAGTCAGCCCCAGCATTTT.

The V gene is TRBV29-1, the J gene TRBJ2-1; D gene uncertain. CDR3 length: 12 residues. Trimming removed 4 bases at V and 3 bases at J, with 7 bases between. The germline gives CDR1 SQVTM, CDR2 ANQGSEA. CDR3 nucleotide sequence: TGCAGCGTTGGAGACTTCTACAATGAGCAGTTCTTC. This sequence encodes CSVGDFYNEQFF.

This clonotype was detected only a few times. The CDR3 sequence: CASSPLRDSSSSYEQYF. CDR3 nucleotides: TGTGCCAGCTCACCTCTCCGGGACAGTTCATCCTCCTACGAGCAGTACTTC. The chain has TRBV28 and TRBJ2-7; 7 positions match TRBD1. Germline V gene lookup returns CDR1 MDHEN and CDR2 SYDVKM. V was pared by 8 bases and J by 0 bases, with 16 bases of the junction left unmatched. The CDR3 is 17 amino acids.

The CDR3 reads CASKPTGLGTDTQYF. The CDR3 DNA sequence: TGTGCCAGCAAACCGACAGGGTTAGGAACAGATACGCAGTATTTT. The gene calls are TRBV28 and TRBJ2-3, with 7 bases identical to TRBD1. The CDR3 spans 15 residues. The trim removed 7 bases at V and 3 bases at J, leaving 10 bases unmatched. Germline V lookup: CDR1 MDHEN, CDR2 SYDVKM.

This chain uses TRBV2 with TRBJ2-3; D may match TRBD1 or TRBD2 (6 bases each). The CDR3 runs 12 residues. The germline gives CDR1 SNHLY, CDR2 FYNNEI. V was shortened by 8 bases and J by 9 bases, with 15 bases between the two germline ends. CDR3 nucleotides: TGTGCCAGCGGGGGGCCCCGGTGGACGCAGTATTTT. Its protein product is CASGGPRWTQYF.

The genes are TRBV11-2 and TRBJ2-3, with no clear D. Germline CDR1 is SGHAT and CDR2 is FQNNGV. The V end lost 5 bases, the J end lost 14 bases, and 29 bases lay between the germline ends. This CDR3 comprises 16 residues. The CDR3 region is CASSRVAQASHRDAYF. The CDR3 nucleotides are TGTGCCAGCAGCAGAGTCGCCCAGGCCTCTCACAGAGACGCGTATTTT.

This clonotype was observed a handful of times. V usage is TRBV29-1 and J usage is TRBJ2-7; TRBD1 matches at 7 bases. The CDR3 is 13 amino acids. The V gene's germline CDR1 is SQVTM and CDR2 ANQGSEA. J gave up 2 bases and V 8 bases, and 9 bases lay outside the gene matches. For the CDR3, the DNA is TGCAGCTGTACAGGGGTGACGACCTACGAGCAGTACTTC. This encodes CSCTGVTTYEQYF.

The table lists this clonotype with many counts. The chain links TRBV28 to TRBJ2-3; D remains unclear. The length of the CDR3 is 14 residues. The germline CDR1 and CDR2 sequences are MDHEN and SYDVKM. V shed 10 bases and J shed 14 bases, with 28 bases lying between them. The CDR3 here is CATSGFEKHRYAYF. The CDR3 DNA reads TGTGCCACCTCCGGCTTTGAAAAGCACAGATACGCGTATTTT.

This clonotype was observed once. This chain links TRBV24-1 with TRBJ2-4, with 7 bases identical to TRBD2. The DNA end favors TRBJ2-7, so the J call may be wrong. Germline CDR1 KGHDR, CDR2 SFDVKD. CDR3 size: 15 residues. The DNA for the CDR3 is TGTGCCACCAGTGATTTGGAGGCGGGGGCCTACGAGCAGTACTTC. It encodes CATSDLEAGAYEQYF.

The chain links TRBV6-5 to TRBJ2-5; D possibly matches TRBD1 or TRBD2 (5 bases each). The V and J ends lost 4 bases and 2 bases respectively, with 8 bases between them. Germline CDR1 MNHEY, CDR2 SVGAGI. The CDR3 contains 13 residues. The chain's CDR3 is CASSFGAQETQYF. In nucleotides, the CDR3 is TGTGCCAGCAGTTTCGGGGCTCAAGAGACCCAGTACTTC.

This clonotype was observed a few times. The chain is built from TRBV12-3 or TRBV12-4 and TRBJ1-1, with D hard to call. The CDR3 loop spans 14 amino acids. V was shortened by 6 bases and J by 0 bases, with 11 bases between the two germline ends. Here the CDR3 reads CASSSTSLNTEAFF. DNA of the CDR3: TGTGCCAGCAGCTCTACATCATTGAACACTGAAGCTTTCTTT.

The chain carries TRBV4-1 and TRBJ2-3, with 8 positions matching TRBD2. Germline CDR1 is MGHRA and CDR2 is YSYEKL. Trimming at V came to 4 bases and at J to 14 bases, leaving 23 bases not matched to a gene. The CDR3 consists of 17 residues. Here the CDR3 DNA reads TGCGCCAGCAGCCCATTCCTCAGCGGGAGAGAGCACAGATACGCGTATTTT. Amino acids: CASSPFLSGREHRYAYF.

The chain is built from TRBV11-2 and TRBJ2-3; D possibly corresponds to TRBD2 (6 bases). Trimming removed 5 bases at V and 14 bases at J, with 26 bases between. This CDR3 is built from 15 residues. Per germline, CDR1 SGHAT and CDR2 FQNNGV. The CDR3 sequence: CASSPWTTTHRYAYF. CDR3 bases: TGTGCCAGCAGCCCGTGGACTACCACCCACAGATACGCGTATTTT.

This sequence joins TRBV2 and TRBJ1-2, with D perhaps TRBD1 (6 bases). The CDR3 contains 16 residues. Germline V gene lookup returns CDR1 SNHLY and CDR2 FYNNEI. Trimming stripped 7 bases from V and 0 bases from J, with 18 bases between. DNA of the CDR3: TGTGCCAGCATTCAAACCGGGACACCTCCTAACTATGGCTACACCTTC. It codes for CASIQTGTPPNYGYTF.

The genes are TRBV29-1 and TRBJ2-7; TRBD1 matches 8 bases. The CDR3 extends over 13 amino acids. Germline CDR1 and CDR2: SQVTM and ANQGSEA. Germline trimming cut 7 bases from V and 2 bases from J; bases unmatched to any gene: 7. This chain's CDR3 is CSALRQGTYEQYF. Written as DNA, the CDR3 is TGCAGCGCCTTACGACAGGGGACCTACGAGCAGTACTTC.

V gene TRBV7-9 combines with J gene TRBJ1-6, with no clear D. Looked up from germline, CDR1 is SEHNR and CDR2 is FQNEAQ (reference sequence). This CDR3 comprises 13 residues. V was cut by 5 bases and J by 5 bases, with 7 bases left in between. CDR3 nucleotide sequence: TGTGCCAGCAGCGGCCAGAATAATTCACCCCTCCACTTT. Its translation: CASSGQNNSPLHF. Using reference TRBV7-9 and TRBJ1-6 for the parts outside the CDR3, the full variable domain is DTGVSQNPRHKITKRGQNVTFRCDPISEHNRLYWYRQTLGQGPEFLTYFQNEAQLEKSRLLSDRFSAERPKGSFSTLEIQRTEQGDSAMYLCASSGQNNSPLHFGNGTRLTVT.

This clonotype was counted only a few times. This chain joins TRBV7-9 and TRBJ2-7; D may match TRBD1 or TRBD2 (5 bases each). The ends were cut back, 4 bases at V and 9 bases at J, with 13 bases in the middle. The germline CDR1 and CDR2 sequences are SEHNR and FQNEAQ (reference sequence). This CDR3 region has 12 residues. This chain's CDR3 is CASSWDGTLQYF. The CDR3 region has the DNA TGTGCCAGCAGCTGGGACGGTACCTTGCAGTACTTC.

This sequence joins TRBV6-1 and TRBJ1-6, with unresolved D. Per the germline V gene, CDR1 is MNHNS and CDR2 is SASEGT. The CDR3 contains 14 residues. V lost 6 bases and J 5 bases, leaving 11 bases between the germline ends. CDR3 DNA: TGTGCCAGCAGAGAGGCAGGCAATAATTCACCCCTCCACTTT. It yields the protein CASREAGNNSPLHF.

This chain uses TRBV10-3 with TRBJ2-7; 11 bases line up with TRBD2. CDR1 and CDR2 from the germline V gene are ENHRY and SYGVKD. V was clipped by 6 bases and J by 2 bases; unmatched bases: 6. The CDR3 extends over 15 amino acids. In DNA, the CDR3 is TGTGCCATCAGGACTCTAGCGGGAGGTGCCTACGAGCAGTACTTC. It is translated as CAIRTLAGGAYEQYF.

This clonotype was detected a few times. The chain carries TRBV29-1 and TRBJ1-2; D is unclear. The CDR3 extends over 9 amino acids. The V gene's germline CDR1 is SQVTM and CDR2 ANQGSEA. CDR3 nucleotide sequence: TGCACAGCGGGTGACAGCTACACCTTC. It encodes CTAGDSYTF.

This clonotype has a handful of counts. The V call is TRBV20-1, the J call TRBJ2-3, with D perhaps matching TRBD2 (6 bases). V dropped 3 bases and J dropped 1 base, with 20 bases sitting between them. Germline V lookup: CDR1 DFQATT, CDR2 SNEGSKA (reference sequence). This CDR3 region has 17 residues. Here the CDR3 DNA reads TGCAGTGCTAGTGGATTCCCGGCGGGGACCCGCACAGATACGCAGTATTTT. It is translated as CSASGFPAGTRTDTQYF.

The V and J genes are TRBV19 and TRBJ2-1; 11 nucleotides line up with TRBD1. With 11 bases clipped from V and 7 bases from J, the junction kept 7 bases outside the gene matches. CDR1 is LNHDA, CDR2 SQIVND, per germline (reference sequence). There are 13 residues in the CDR3. This chain's CDR3 is CASSDRGRNEQFF. The CDR3 DNA reads TGTGCCTCGTCGGACAGGGGGCGGAATGAGCAGTTCTTC.

This clonotype occurred a few times. The V gene is TRBV12-3 or TRBV12-4, the J gene TRBJ2-1, with D maybe TRBD2 (5 bases). This CDR3 has 15 amino acids. The V gene lost 2 bases and the J gene lost 8 bases, with 16 bases spanning the gap. CDR3 in amino acids: CASSLSPLANYEQFF. The CDR3 coding sequence is TGTGCCAGCAGTTTATCCCCCCTAGCAAACTATGAGCAGTTCTTC.

Details on this clonotype: Because the CDR3's place on the DNA is in doubt, the DNA is left out and the CDR3 is given as listed by TCRdb. The chain uses TRBV21-1 and TRBJ2-4; TRBD2, the D gene given by the table, was not confirmed from the DNA. TRBV21-1 is an annotated pseudogene. Both ends counted, the CDR3 spans 20 residues. The CDR3 sequence: CASSPWASGTSRATKNIQYF.

The chain links TRBV20-1 to TRBJ2-5; D possibly matches TRBD1 or TRBD2 (5 bases each). The CDR3 covers 15 residues. CDR1 is DFQATT, CDR2 SNEGSKA, per germline (reference sequence). Trimming stripped 5 bases from V and 5 bases from J, with 21 bases between. The CDR3 sequence: CSASSRDVSKETQYF. CDR3 sequence (DNA): TGCAGTGCTTCCAGTCGGGACGTCTCCAAGGAGACCCAGTACTTC.

The CDR3 protein is CASSLAGTGRLTF. The CDR3 coding sequence is TGTGCCAGCAGTTTAGCGGGGACAGGCCGTTTGACTTTC. This chain links TRBV12-3 or TRBV12-4 with TRBJ2-6, with TRBD1 matching over 8 bases. The CDR3 runs to 13 residues. J was trimmed by 17 bases and V by 0 bases; bases with no gene match: 6.

The rearrangement links TRBV20-1 to TRBJ2-1; 7 bases are a match to TRBD2. Germline CDR1 and CDR2: DFQATT and SNEGSKA (reference sequence). The CDR3 is made up of 15 amino acids. V was pared by 3 bases and J by 0 bases, with 5 bases of the junction left unmatched. The CDR3 sequence: CSARNGGSSYNEQFF. CDR3 sequence (DNA): TGCAGTGCTAGGAACGGGGGGAGCTCCTACAATGAGCAGTTCTTC.

The table lists this clonotype with a few counts. CDR3 sequence reads: CASSFVGSSLNYGYTF. CDR3 DNA: TGTGCCAGCAGTTTCGTCGGGTCCAGCCTAAACTATGGCTACACCTTC. The chain employs TRBV27 and TRBJ1-2, with D uncertain. Between the trimmed V and J ends, which lost 3 bases and 2 bases, there was a span of 16 bases. CDR1 is MNHEY and CDR2 is SMNVEV in the germline V gene (reference sequence). The CDR3 contains 16 residues.

The genes are TRBV5-1 and TRBJ2-1, with TRBD1 matching over 8 bases. The germline gives CDR1 SGHRS, CDR2 YFSETQ. V gave up 3 bases and J gave up 7 bases; unmatched junction bases: 9. This CDR3 spans 15 amino acids. CDR3 sequence: CASSWADRVGNEQFF. The CDR3 nucleotides read TGCGCCAGCAGCTGGGCGGACAGGGTGGGGAATGAGCAGTTCTTC.

This chain links TRBV20-1 with TRBJ2-4; 7 bases are a match to TRBD2. The CDR3 totals 14 residues. In germline, CDR1 is DFQATT, CDR2 SNEGSKA (reference sequence). J lost 8 bases, V lost 5 bases, and 12 bases had no gene match. CDR3 sequence: CSAATGGSVDIQYF. The CDR3 DNA is TGCAGTGCTGCGACTGGCGGGAGTGTGGACATTCAGTACTTC.